The 18 T cell receptor beta chains presented below share a single source sample, sequenced in a study of T-cell reconstitution after alpha-beta-depleted transplantation in children. Unique molecular identifiers were used to barcode this TCRbeta library. In TCRdb, the PCR reads were re-called with MiXCR into one record per CDR3 protein. Among fewer than 350,000 distinct CDR3 sequences, around 10% were seen once, and the ten largest hold 20% to 25%. The specimen comprised peripheral blood, sampled 180 days after TCRalphabeta/CD19-depleted stem cell transplant. These receptors all come from a male patient under 10 years old who had a stem cell transplant for chronic granulomatous disease, so the T cells may come from the graft donor.

On this clonotype: Since a much larger clone is just one base distant, this may be a read error. The rearrangement joins TRBV7-9 to TRBJ2-2, with unresolved D. In germline, CDR1 is SEHNR, CDR2 FQNEAQ (reference sequence). CDR3 length equals 13 residues. The CDR3 DNA follows: TGTTCCAGCAGCCAAAGGGACACCGGGGAGCTGTTTTTT. Its protein product is CSSSQRDTGELFF.

This clonotype was counted ten times or more. This rearrangement joins TRBV5-1 to TRBJ2-2; no clear D gene. The CDR3 length is 13 residues. Trimming took 0 bases from V and 7 from J, leaving 7 bases between them. CDR1 is SGHRS, CDR2 YFSETQ, per germline. In DNA, the CDR3 is TGCGCCAGCAGCTTGGACAAAAGCGGGGAGCTGTTTTTT. Amino acids: CASSLDKSGELFF.

This clonotype was found many times. The J gene is TRBJ2-1, the V gene TRBV12-5, with D unclear. The CDR3 loop spans 14 amino acids. CDR1 and CDR2 (germline): LGHNT, FRNRAP. The V end was cut by 1 base, the J end by 4 bases, with 8 bases between. Written as DNA, the CDR3 is TGTGCTAGTGGTTTGGCGGACGGGTACAATGAGCAGTTCTTC. This sequence encodes CASGLADGYNEQFF.

This clonotype has ten or more counts. The V call is TRBV5-1, the J call TRBJ2-1, with TRBD2 identical over 8 bases. CDR3 length: 15 amino acids. Looked up from germline, CDR1 is SGHRS and CDR2 is YFSETQ. The V gene end was trimmed by 0 bases and the J gene end by 6 bases; junction bases not matched to a gene: 5. The CDR3 DNA reads as TGCGCCAGCAGCTTGGAGCTAGCGGGCTTCAATGAGCAGTTCTTC. As protein: CASSLELAGFNEQFF.

This clonotype was seen at least ten times. This chain links TRBV13 with TRBJ1-1; unclear D gene. V was shortened by 5 bases and J by 4 bases, with 8 bases between the two germline ends. The CDR3 loop spans 12 amino acids. Germline V gives CDR1 PRHDT, CDR2 FYEKMQ (reference sequence). The CDR3 coding sequence is TGTGCCAGCAGCCTCGGAAGCACTGAAGCTTTCTTT. Encoded protein: CASSLGSTEAFF.

Many counts were recorded for this clonotype. Germline and junction disagree at one end, which may indicate a read error. The genes are TRBV5-1 and TRBJ2-7; perhaps TRBD1 as D (6 bases). This CDR3 is built from 15 residues. Germline CDR1 reads SGHRS; CDR2 reads YFSETQ. In DNA, the CDR3 is TGCGCCAGCAGCTCGGACAGACCAAGCACCTACGGGCAGTACTTC. Protein product: CASSSDRPSTYGQYF.

On this clonotype: A read error may be the cause here, since a much bigger clone is one base away. The chain has TRBV7-3 and TRBJ2-1, with D unresolved. Trimming pared 4 bases from V and 15 bases from J, leaving 19 bases between. CDR1 and CDR2 (germline): SGHTA, FQGTGA. The CDR3 runs 13 residues. CDR3 protein: CASSSTGSSSRFF. In nucleotides, the CDR3 is TGTGCCAGCAGCTCGACCGGGTCTAGTTCGCGGTTCTTC.

This clonotype came up many times. This chain joins TRBV7-2 and TRBJ2-1; 7 bases are a match to TRBD2. V dropped 5 bases and J dropped 5; count of bases not matched to a gene: 6. The CDR3 consists of 14 residues. CDR1 is SGHTA, CDR2 FQGNSA, per germline. Written as DNA, the CDR3 is TGTGCCAGCAGCCCAACTAGCGCTGACAATGAGCAGTTCTTC. The encoded protein is CASSPTSADNEQFF.

Many counts were recorded for this clonotype. The rearrangement uses TRBV27 and TRBJ1-5, with 7 bases that match TRBD1. The germline gives CDR1 MNHEY, CDR2 SMNVEV (reference sequence). With 6 bases clipped from V and 5 bases from J, the junction kept 7 bases outside the gene matches. This CDR3 contains 14 residues. The CDR3 sequence: CASRKTGVDQPQHF. The CDR3 DNA sequence: TGTGCCAGCAGAAAAACAGGGGTGGATCAGCCCCAGCATTTT.

This clonotype appeared many times. The V and J genes are TRBV20-1 and TRBJ2-5; D remains unclear. Germline CDR1 reads DFQATT; CDR2 reads SNEGSKA (reference sequence). The CDR3 totals 11 residues. The V and J ends lost 8 bases and 7 bases respectively, with 14 bases between them. DNA for the CDR3: TGCAGTTATTCTACGACGGGGACCCAGTACTTC. This codes for CSYSTTGTQYF.

This clonotype has ten or more counts. The CDR3 loop is CASSLNLQGVTEAFF. As DNA, the CDR3 is TGTGCCAGCAGTTTAAATTTGCAGGGGGTAACTGAAGCTTTCTTT. The rearrangement links TRBV12-3 or TRBV12-4 to TRBJ1-1, with 7 bases lining up with TRBD1. Losses at the gene ends were 2 bases for V and 5 bases for J; bases not matched to a gene: 8. This CDR3 is 15 amino acids long.

This clonotype was seen repeatedly, ten times or more. The rearrangement joins TRBV18 to TRBJ2-2; D perhaps matches TRBD2 (5 bases). The CDR3 spans 14 residues. Trimming removed 4 bases at V and 4 bases at J, with 10 bases between. The germline V gene has CDR1 KGHSH and CDR2 LQKENI. In DNA, the CDR3 is TGTGCCAGCTCACGACTAACAGTCACCGGGGAGCTGTTTTTT. Protein: CASSRLTVTGELFF.

In its sample, this clonotype was seen many times. The gene calls are TRBV29-1 and TRBJ2-5; 7 bases are shared with TRBD1. V shed 7 bases, J shed 3 bases, and the junction held 11 bases outside the gene matches. The CDR3 length is 14 residues. Per germline, CDR1 SQVTM and CDR2 ANQGSEA. CDR3 sequence: CSATLGGAKETQYF. For the CDR3, the DNA is TGCAGCGCTACCCTAGGGGGCGCGAAAGAGACCCAGTACTTC.

This clonotype was found many times. The chain joins TRBV27 to TRBJ2-7; 9 bases map to TRBD1. V was pared by 4 bases and J by 5 bases, with 6 bases of the junction left unmatched. The germline gives CDR1 MNHEY, CDR2 SMNVEV (reference sequence). The CDR3 is 14 residues long. The DNA of the CDR3 is TGTGCCAGCAGTTCTACAGGGGGCTTCAACGAGCAGTACTTC. It is translated as CASSSTGGFNEQYF.

The rearrangement uses TRBV12-3 or TRBV12-4 and TRBJ2-1; 9 bases are shared with TRBD2. CDR3 length equals 13 residues. The junction had 4 bases not matched to a gene; V was cut back by 3 bases and J by 10 bases. The CDR3 region is CASSLGSGGEQFF. DNA of the CDR3: TGTGCCAGCAGTTTGGGGAGCGGGGGGGAGCAGTTCTTC.

This clonotype was counted ten times or more. V usage is TRBV28 and J usage is TRBJ2-2; D not certain. Per germline, CDR1 MDHEN and CDR2 SYDVKM. The CDR3 totals 12 residues. Trimming cost V 2 bases and J 9 bases, with 7 bases left between them. CDR3 loop: CASSLETRELFF. The DNA for the CDR3 is TGTGCCAGCAGTTTAGAGACCCGGGAGCTGTTTTTT.

This clonotype was observed many times. The chain carries TRBV5-5 and TRBJ1-5, with 7 bases lining up with TRBD1. After removal of 4 bases from V and 0 bases from J, the junction contained 7 bases not matched to a gene. Germline CDR1 SGHKS, CDR2 YYEKEE (reference sequence). The CDR3 runs to 16 residues. CDR3 bases: TGTGCCAGCAGCCCGGGGACAGTCTATAGCAATCAGCCCCAGCATTTT. Encoded protein: CASSPGTVYSNQPQHF.

The sample holds many counts of this clonotype. CDR3 nucleotide sequence: TGCAGTGCTGGGGGACCTCTGGCAGATACGCAGTATTTT. Protein sequence: CSAGGPLADTQYF. V is TRBV20-1 and J is TRBJ2-3; either TRBD1 or TRBD2 may supply D (5 bases each). The CDR3 is 13 amino acids. CDR1 is DFQATT, CDR2 SNEGSKA, per germline (reference sequence). V was clipped by 5 bases and J by 4 bases, with 13 bases between them.